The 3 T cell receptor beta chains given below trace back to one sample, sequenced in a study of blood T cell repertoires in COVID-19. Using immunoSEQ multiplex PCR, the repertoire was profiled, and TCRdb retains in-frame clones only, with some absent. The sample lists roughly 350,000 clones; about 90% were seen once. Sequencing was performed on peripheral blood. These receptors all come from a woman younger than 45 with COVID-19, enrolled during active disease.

CDR3 loop: CASSPKGGASYNEQFF. CDR3 DNA: TGCGCCAGCAGTCCCAAGGGGGGGGCTTCCTACAATGAGCAGTTCTTC. This sequence joins TRBV23-1 and TRBJ2-1; D is possibly TRBD2 (7 bases). TRBV23-1 falls under the ORF class, with uncertain function. Trimming took off 4 bases at V and 1 base at J, with 14 bases between the two ends. The CDR3 consists of 16 residues.

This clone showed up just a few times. CDR3 bases: TGTGCCAGCAGCTTCATTGGGACAGCCGATGAAGCTTTCTTT. Protein product: CASSFIGTADEAFF. The genes are TRBV5-6 and TRBJ1-1; 7 bases align to TRBD1. CDR3 length equals 14 residues. V was clipped by 2 bases and J by 7 bases; unmatched bases: 8. Germline CDR1 and CDR2: SGHDT and YYEEEE.

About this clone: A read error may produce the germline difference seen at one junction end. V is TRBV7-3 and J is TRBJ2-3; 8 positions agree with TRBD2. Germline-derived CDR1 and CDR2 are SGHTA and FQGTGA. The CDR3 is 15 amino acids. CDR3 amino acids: CASSLLSGSKDTQYF. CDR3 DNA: TGTGCCAGCAGCTTACTGAGCGGGAGCAAAGATACGCAGTATTTT.